What follows is one T cell receptor (beta chain) and its context. Its specificity is unknown. Generated by immunoSEQ multiplex PCR, the TCRdb table keeps only in-frame clones and is missing some. The data show about 110,000 clones, approximately 90% seen once. The germline CDR1 and CDR2 sequences are LNHDA and SQIVND (reference sequence). The length of the CDR3 is 16 residues. V shed 5 bases and J 2 bases; nucleotides not matched to a gene: 11. The sample is drawn from a study of T cell responses to AZD1222 COVID-19 vaccine. The wider study: Whether given at about 4 or about 12 weeks, second doses were pooled. Study results and caveats: Clonal diversity was possibly underestimated, and white British individuals and females predominated among donors. Nearly half of spike-specific TCRs reportedly go after variant regions that carry no mutations.

The clonotype was recovered from an adult in good health. Source: peripheral blood, taken on day 0 of AZD1222 vaccination. This sequence joins TRBV19 and TRBJ2-7; 8 bases are a match to TRBD1. The CDR3 protein is CASSDDRGRPTYEQYF. The CDR3 nucleotides are TGTGCCAGTAGTGACGACAGGGGACGACCCACCTACGAGCAGTACTTC. Full variable domain (missing parts from reference TRBV19 and TRBJ2-7): DGGITQSPKYLFRKEGQNVTLSCEQNLNHDAMYWYRQDPGQGLRLIYYSQIVNDFQKGDIAEGYSVSREKKESFPLTVTSAQKNPTAFYLCASSDDRGRPTYEQYFGPGTRLTVT.